This T cell receptor beta chain was captured in a study of immune evolution from preneoplasia to lung adenocarcinoma. The V gene's germline CDR1 is SGHRS and CDR2 YFSETQ. V lost 0 bases and J lost 0, with 16 bases in between. CDR3 length equals 18 residues. Clones were sequenced by immunoSEQ multiplex PCR, and TCRdb holds only the in-frame ones, with some missing. The repertoire holds about 9,900 clones, with 88% as singletons. The material sequenced was FFPE invasive lung adenocarcinoma tissue. This receptor was identified in a person between 65 and 79 years old with invasive lung adenocarcinoma. Some clones in this sample may be carry-over from other donors' samples. The rearrangement links TRBV5-1 to TRBJ2-1; TRBD2 is a possible D gene (6 bases). This CDR3 reads CASSLDGAPTSSYNEQFF. CDR3 coding DNA: TGCGCCAGCAGCTTGGATGGGGCTCCGACTAGCTCCTACAATGAGCAGTTCTTC.